The 17 T cell receptor beta chains below were found in one sample sequenced in a study of T cell responses to AZD1222 COVID-19 vaccine (dated by TCRdb to the early 2020s). Receptor amplification or capture employed the immunoSEQ multiplex PCR assay. TCRdb limited this immuneACCESS table to in-frame rearrangements with V and J called. A share of clones is missing; checked studies link under half to unresolved V genes, and the rest is unexplained. The table for this sample lists about 82,000 clones; 83% of them were counted only once. About 1.3% of the sample lies in the top ten. The time point label, as the study defines it: about 28 days (+/-7) after the second vaccine dose. Sequencing used peripheral blood, obtained 28 days after the second AZD1222 dose. Receptors were obtained from an adult who received the AZD1222 COVID-19 vaccine.

This chain joins TRBV19 and TRBJ1-1; no clear D gene. The germline V gene encodes CDR1 LNHDA and CDR2 SQIVND (reference sequence). The CDR3 sequence is 13 residues long. The germline V and J ends were trimmed by 4 bases and 9 bases, with 15 bases remaining between them. CDR3 nucleotide sequence: TGTGCCAGTAGTACCTTAGGTGAGACACAAGCTTTCTTT. Translating gives CASSTLGETQAFF.

This clone was detected a few times. The chain carries TRBV18 and TRBJ2-1; D is unresolved. Trimming pared 6 bases from V and 10 bases from J, leaving 13 bases between. Looked up from germline, CDR1 is KGHSH and CDR2 is LQKENI. CDR3 length: 12 amino acids. The CDR3 here is CASSPESREQFF. The CDR3 coding sequence is TGTGCCAGCTCTCCAGAGAGCAGGGAGCAGTTCTTC. The complete variable domain, with remaining parts taken from reference TRBV18 and TRBJ2-1, reads NAGVMQNPRHLVRRRGQEARLRCSPMKGHSHVYWYRQLPEEGLKFMVYLQKENIIDESGMPKERFSAEFPKEGPSILRIQQVVRGDSAAYFCASSPESREQFFGPGTRLTVL.

The chain uses TRBV28 and TRBJ2-5; 11 positions match TRBD1. V gave up 7 bases and J gave up 5 bases; unmatched junction bases: 15. The length of the CDR3 is 17 residues. Germline V gene lookup returns CDR1 MDHEN and CDR2 SYDVKM. The chain's CDR3 is CASTSPHGQGAMETQYF. The CDR3 DNA is TGTGCCAGCACCTCTCCGCATGGACAGGGGGCAATGGAGACCCAGTACTTC.

This rearrangement joins TRBV18 to TRBJ1-1; D ambiguous. This CDR3 is 15 amino acids long. Per the germline V gene, CDR1 is KGHSH and CDR2 is LQKENI. V gave up 0 bases and J gave up 4 bases, with 12 bases separating them. CDR3 in amino acids: CASSPPPPFGTEAFF. The CDR3 bases are TGTGCCAGCTCACCACCCCCCCCCTTTGGCACTGAAGCTTTCTTT.

V and J are TRBV19 and TRBJ1-2; D ambiguous. The CDR3 runs 12 residues. CDR1 is LNHDA, CDR2 SQIVND, per germline (reference sequence). The CDR3 DNA sequence: TGTGCGGTGGGTGGCCATGAGTATGGCTACACCTTC. This sequence encodes CAVGGHEYGYTF.

V is TRBV11-2 and J is TRBJ1-2; D not resolved. Trimming shortened V by 3 bases and J by 2 bases, and 1 base separated the two germline ends. This CDR3 is 11 amino acids long. Per germline, CDR1 SGHAT and CDR2 FQNNGV. The CDR3 DNA is TGTGCCAGCAGCTTCAACTATGGCTACACCTTC. This sequence encodes CASSFNYGYTF.

The gene calls are TRBV5-1 and TRBJ2-7; D is possibly TRBD1 (5 bases). Germline lookup yields CDR1 SGHRS and CDR2 YFSETQ. V lost 4 bases to trimming and J lost 2 bases, with 19 bases between them. The CDR3 is made up of 16 amino acids. CDR3 nucleotide sequence: TGCGCCAGCAGCCGTTTTGGGTGGGGCGATACCTACGAGCAGTACTTC. This gives the protein CASSRFGWGDTYEQYF.

This chain links TRBV7-9 with TRBJ1-5, with 7 positions matching TRBD1. Germline V gene data show CDR1 as SEHNR and CDR2 as FQNEAQ (reference sequence). The V segment lost 4 bases and the J segment 2 bases; nucleotides outside the gene matches: 5. This CDR3 comprises 15 residues. CDR3 DNA sequence: TGTGCCAGCAGCTCATACAGGGGTGGCAATCAGCCCCAGCATTTT. Amino acids: CASSSYRGGNQPQHF.

The chain carries TRBV28 and TRBJ2-3, with 8 bases fitting TRBD1. The J segment lost 10 bases and the V segment lost 5 bases, leaving 5 bases of the junction unmatched. CDR1 and CDR2 (germline): MDHEN, SYDVKM. The CDR3 has 12 amino acids. The DNA of the CDR3 is TGTGCCAGCAGTAGGACAGGGCTCGCGCAGTATTTT. It yields the protein CASSRTGLAQYF.

The chain links TRBV4-2 to TRBJ2-1; D uncertain. Germline CDR1 LGHNA, CDR2 YNFKEQ. Trimming took 1 base from V and 0 from J, leaving 13 bases between them. This CDR3 is 17 amino acids long. CDR3 sequence (DNA): TGTGCCAGCAGCCAAGTTGGCAGTTTGAGCTCCTACAATGAGCAGTTCTTC. Amino acid sequence: CASSQVGSLSSYNEQFF.

V is TRBV3-1 (or the pseudogene TRBV3-2) and J is TRBJ2-1; D possibly matches TRBD1 or TRBD2 (5 bases each). Trimming removed 1 base from V and 4 bases from J, with 23 bases in between. CDR1 and CDR2 from the germline V gene are LGHDT and YNNKEL (reference sequence). The CDR3 loop spans 19 amino acids. CDR3: CASSQVPRLQGALYNEQFF. CDR3 nucleotide sequence: TGTGCCAGCAGCCAAGTTCCCCGTCTTCAGGGAGCTCTGTACAATGAGCAGTTCTTC.

The genes are TRBV9 and TRBJ2-1; D remains ambiguous. Germline-derived CDR1 and CDR2 are SGDLS and YYNGEE. The V end lost 0 bases, the J end lost 3 bases, and 7 bases lay between the germline ends. This CDR3 comprises 14 residues. This CDR3 reads CASSVAMGYNEQFF. CDR3 nucleotides: TGTGCCAGCAGCGTAGCTATGGGCTACAATGAGCAGTTCTTC.

The chain recombines TRBV19 with TRBJ2-1; 7 positions agree with TRBD2. Germline values: CDR1 LNHDA, CDR2 SQIVND (reference sequence). The CDR3 runs 15 residues. With V trimmed by 9 bases and J by 6 bases, 14 bases remained unmatched. This chain's CDR3 is CASAVGPSGANEQFF. CDR3 DNA: TGTGCCAGCGCGGTCGGGCCTAGCGGAGCCAATGAGCAGTTCTTC. The full variable domain, with the rest looked up from reference TRBV19 and TRBJ2-1, is DGGITQSPKYLFRKEGQNVTLSCEQNLNHDAMYWYRQDPGQGLRLIYYSQIVNDFQKGDIAEGYSVSREKKESFPLTVTSAQKNPTAFYLCASAVGPSGANEQFFGPGTRLTVL.

This clone was counted a single time. The V call is TRBV18, the J call TRBJ2-7; possibly TRBD1 for D (7 bases). This CDR3 comprises 15 residues. Trimming removed 1 base from V and 3 bases from J, with 13 bases in between. Germline V gene lookup returns CDR1 KGHSH and CDR2 LQKENI. The CDR3 is CASSPQAGGFYEQYF. DNA for the CDR3: TGTGCCAGCTCACCACAGGCAGGGGGGTTCTACGAGCAGTACTTC.

The rearrangement links TRBV30 to TRBJ1-6; TRBD1 might be the D (5 bases). The V end lost 3 bases, the J end lost 7 bases, and 16 bases lay between the germline ends. Germline CDR1 and CDR2: GTSNPN and SVGIG (reference sequence). This CDR3 is built from 15 residues. This CDR3 reads CAWSHRTGGNSPLHF. CDR3 DNA: TGTGCCTGGAGCCATAGAACAGGAGGCAATTCACCCCTCCACTTT.

By proportion, this clone is medium-sized. The chain combines TRBV6-4 with TRBJ2-2, with D possibly matching TRBD1 (5 bases). Germline-derived CDR1 and CDR2 are MRHNA and SNTAGT. Trimming stripped 2 bases from V and 5 bases from J, with 15 bases between. CDR3 length: 16 amino acids. As DNA, the CDR3 is TGTGCCAGCAGTGACGCTGTGCTGGGGCAAACCGGGGAGCTGTTTTTT. This codes for CASSDAVLGQTGELFF.

The V call is TRBV19, the J call TRBJ2-7, with TRBD2 identical over 11 bases. CDR1 LNHDA and CDR2 SQIVND come from the germline V gene (reference sequence). With 5 bases clipped from V and 4 bases from J, the junction kept 10 bases outside the gene matches. The CDR3 extends over 16 amino acids. CDR3 loop: CASSRNGLAGRYEQYF. The CDR3 DNA is TGTGCCAGTAGTCGGAACGGACTAGCGGGCAGGTACGAGCAGTACTTC.